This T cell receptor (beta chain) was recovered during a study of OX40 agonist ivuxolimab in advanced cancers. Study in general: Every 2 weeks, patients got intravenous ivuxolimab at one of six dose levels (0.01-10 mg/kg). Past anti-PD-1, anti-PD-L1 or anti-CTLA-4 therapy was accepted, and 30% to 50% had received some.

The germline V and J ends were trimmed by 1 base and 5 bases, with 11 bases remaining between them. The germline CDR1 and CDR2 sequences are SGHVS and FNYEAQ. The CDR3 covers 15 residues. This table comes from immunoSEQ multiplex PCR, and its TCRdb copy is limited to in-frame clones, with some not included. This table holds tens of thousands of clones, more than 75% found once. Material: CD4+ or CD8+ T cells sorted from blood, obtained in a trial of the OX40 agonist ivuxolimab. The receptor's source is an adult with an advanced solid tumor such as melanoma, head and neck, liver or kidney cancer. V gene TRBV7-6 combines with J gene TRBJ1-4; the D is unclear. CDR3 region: CASSLGRQPNEKLFF. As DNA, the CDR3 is TGTGCCAGCAGCTTAGGGCGGCAGCCGAATGAAAAACTGTTTTTT. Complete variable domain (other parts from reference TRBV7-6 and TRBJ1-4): GAGVSQSPRYKVTKRGQDVALRCDPISGHVSLYWYRQALGQGPEFLTYFNYEAQQDKSGLPNDRFSAERPEGSISTLTIQRTEQRDSAMYRCASSLGRQPNEKLFFGSGTQLSVL.